This T cell receptor (beta chain) derives from a study of regulatory T cells in long-lasting Graves disease. Turning to the study itself: Antithyroid drug exposure in newly diagnosed Graves' patients had lasted under 3 months.

This clonotype came up a few times. Its antigen is unknown. The CDR3 is 13 amino acids. The V and J ends lost 3 bases and 13 bases, in that order; junction bases with no gene match: 9. Germline CDR1 is DFQATT and CDR2 is SNEGSKA (reference sequence). Time point: newly diagnosed GD, antithyroid drugs for less than 3 months. PBMC-derived RNA was used for the TCR library. Researchers made TCR beta libraries by using iRepertoire HTBI primers and running Arm-PCR on CDR3 regions. TCRdb re-analysed the multiplex PCR reads in MiXCR, keeping a single row per CDR3 protein. The sample yields approximately 540,000 distinct CDR3 sequences, around 12% seen once. Study-wide points: With persistent disease, TRBV28, TRBJ1-2 and TRBJ2-5 were the favored segments.

Separately, the same data were catalogued under a study of T cells in Graves' hyperthyroidism and ophthalmopathy.

The sequence was obtained from a young woman with Graves disease. The specimen comprised peripheral blood mononuclear cells (PBMCs), sampled at new diagnosis, from a patient treated with antithyroid drugs. The chain couples TRBV20-1 to TRBJ2-1, with 10 bases aligning to TRBD2. In DNA, the CDR3 is TGCAGTGCTAGTATGACTAGCGGGTTTGGTCAGTTCTTC. Its protein is CSASMTSGFGQFF.